The next 2 T cell receptor beta chains were all read from a single sample in a study of Ad26.COV2.S vaccination and SARS-CoV-2 variants. The treatment denotes: 15 to 20 received Ad26.COV2.S at low or high dose, single or two shots; 5 received placebo; per-sample allocation not given. Samples were taken on day 63 after the first vaccine or placebo injection. The method was immunoSEQ multiplex PCR; TCRdb's version includes in-frame clones alone and lacks a portion of them. The data show 400,000 or so clones, less than 90% seen once. Specimen: peripheral blood, collected in a trial of Ad26.COV2.S vaccine versus placebo. These TCRs come from a person between 18 and 65 years old who received the Ad26.COV2.S COVID-19 vaccine or a placebo.

This chain uses TRBV7-8 with TRBJ1-2; no definite D call. Germline loops: CDR1 SGHVS, CDR2 FQNEAQ. The V gene lost 5 bases and the J gene lost 8 bases, with 21 bases spanning the gap. The CDR3 consists of 15 residues. The chain's CDR3 is CASSPRGGEANGYTF. Here the CDR3 DNA reads TGTGCCAGCAGCCCCCGTGGAGGCGAAGCGAACGGCTACACCTTC.

V gene TRBV5-1 combines with J gene TRBJ2-1; 8 positions agree with TRBD2. The CDR3 runs 14 residues. In germline, CDR1 is SGHRS, CDR2 YFSETQ. V lost 5 bases to trimming and J lost 6 bases; unmatched junction nucleotides: 7. The CDR3 bases are TGCGCCAGCAGGTATAGCGGGGAACTCAATGAGCAGTTCTTC. Protein: CASRYSGELNEQFF.